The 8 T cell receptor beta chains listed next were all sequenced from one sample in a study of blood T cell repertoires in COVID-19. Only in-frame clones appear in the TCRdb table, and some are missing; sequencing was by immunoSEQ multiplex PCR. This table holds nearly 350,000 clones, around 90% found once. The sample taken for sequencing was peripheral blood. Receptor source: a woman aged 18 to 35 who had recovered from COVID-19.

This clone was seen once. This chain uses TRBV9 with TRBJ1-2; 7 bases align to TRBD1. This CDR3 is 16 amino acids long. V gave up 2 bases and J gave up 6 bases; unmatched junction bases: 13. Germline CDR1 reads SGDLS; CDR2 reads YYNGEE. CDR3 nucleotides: TGTGCCAGCAGCGTTCGACAGGGCCCCGGCCTGAATGGCTACACCTTC. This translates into CASSVRQGPGLNGYTF.

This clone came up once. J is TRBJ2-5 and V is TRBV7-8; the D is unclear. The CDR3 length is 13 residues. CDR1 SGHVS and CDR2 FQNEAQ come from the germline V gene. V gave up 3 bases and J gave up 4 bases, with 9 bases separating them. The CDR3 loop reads CASSLGERETQYF. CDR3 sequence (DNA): TGTGCCAGCAGCTTGGGCGAAAGAGAGACCCAGTACTTC.

The CDR3 nucleotides read TGTGCCAGCGCCTTCCGGGGACGGGGACTAGCGGGACATGGCGAGCAGTACGTC. Protein sequence: CASAFRGRGLAGHGEQYV. This sequence joins TRBV27 and TRBJ2-7; TRBD2 matches 13 bases. Trimming at V came to 8 bases and at J to 6 bases, leaving 19 bases not matched to a gene. Germline V gene data show CDR1 as MNHEY and CDR2 as SMNVEV (reference sequence). This CDR3 is built from 18 residues.

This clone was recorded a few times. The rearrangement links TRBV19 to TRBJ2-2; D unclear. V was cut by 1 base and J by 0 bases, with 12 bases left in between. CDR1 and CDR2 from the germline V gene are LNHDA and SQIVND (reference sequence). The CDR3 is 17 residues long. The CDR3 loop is CASSIGGPPANTGELFF. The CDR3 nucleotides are TGTGCCAGTAGTATAGGAGGCCCCCCGGCGAACACCGGGGAGCTGTTTTTT.

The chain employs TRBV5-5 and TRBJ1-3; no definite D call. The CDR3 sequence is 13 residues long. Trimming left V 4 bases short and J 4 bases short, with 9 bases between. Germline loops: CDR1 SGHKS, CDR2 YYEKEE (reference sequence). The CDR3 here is CASSHDSGNTIYF. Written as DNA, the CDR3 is TGTGCCAGCAGCCATGACTCCGGAAACACCATATATTTT.

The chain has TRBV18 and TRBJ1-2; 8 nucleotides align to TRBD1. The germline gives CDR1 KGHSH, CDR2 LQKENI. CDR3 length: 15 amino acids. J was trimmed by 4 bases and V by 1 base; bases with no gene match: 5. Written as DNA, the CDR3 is TGTGCCAGCTCACCACGGGACAGGTCGCCCTATGGCTACACCTTC. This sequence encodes CASSPRDRSPYGYTF.

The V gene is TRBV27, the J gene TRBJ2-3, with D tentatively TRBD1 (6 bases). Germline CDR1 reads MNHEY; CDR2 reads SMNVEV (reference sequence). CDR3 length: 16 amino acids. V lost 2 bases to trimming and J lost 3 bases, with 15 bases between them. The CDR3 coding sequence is TGTGCCAGCAGTTTAATGTGGGGGCTATCAACAGATACGCAGTATTTT. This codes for CASSLMWGLSTDTQYF.

CDR3 DNA: TGTGCCAGCAGTTTAGCCGGGGGGGGGCGGGAGCAGTACGTC. Protein product: CASSLAGGGREQYV. The chain links TRBV27 to TRBJ2-7; 8 bases fit TRBD2. Germline V gives CDR1 MNHEY, CDR2 SMNVEV (reference sequence). V trimming: 2 bases; J trimming: 7 bases; junction bases outside the gene matches: 7. This CDR3 has 14 amino acids.